This T cell receptor beta chain was identified in a study of regulatory T cells in long-lasting Graves disease. Study overall: Graves' patients with a new diagnosis had received antithyroid drugs under 3 months.

Indicated time point: newly diagnosed GD, antithyroid drugs for less than 3 months. Extracted RNA from PBMCs served as the source of the TCR library. This clonotype was seen ten or more times. Combining iRepertoire HTBI primers with Arm-PCR of CDR3 regions, the authors built TCR beta libraries. Under the authors' procedure: Across samples, 60 or so TRBV and 14 TRBJ segments were found. TCRdb re-analysed the multiplex PCR reads in MiXCR, keeping a single row per CDR3 protein. The V and J calls and clone size are TCRdb's, not the authors'. This sample has about 540,000 distinct CDR3 sequences, with roughly 12% found just once. This sample also belongs to another study, concerning T cells in Graves' hyperthyroidism and ophthalmopathy. From that report: Aged 18 to 65, the patients had hyperthyroidism that was newly diagnosed and had lasted under 2 months. Ophthalmopathy and stable hyperthyroidism were separated by a 13 V-J model.

This clonotype was obtained from a man between 25 and 39 years old with Graves disease. The starting material was peripheral blood mononuclear cells (PBMCs), obtained at new diagnosis, from a patient treated with antithyroid drugs.

This CDR3 is CASSDIGTGAGYTF. The DNA of the CDR3 is TGTGCCAGCAGTGACATAGGGACAGGGGCTGGCTACACCTTC. The chain uses TRBV6-4 and TRBJ1-2; the match to TRBD1 covers 10 bases. Germline trimming cut 2 bases from V and 7 bases from J; bases unmatched to any gene: 4. Looked up from germline, CDR1 is MRHNA and CDR2 is SNTAGT. The CDR3 consists of 14 residues.